This entry features one TCR beta chain sequence. The antigen is undetermined. The sample holds other DNA sequences that translate to the same CDR3. The sample is drawn from a study of shared clonotypes between healthy human individuals. About the research overall: The donor pool was made up of two women and three men aged 18 to 49. Study-level points and caveats: It was the few donors that limited the genetic and exposure-history diversity represented. Clonotypes that were shared across a few donors made up about 4.5% of naive CD4 clonotypes.

TCRdb's table, derived via immunoSEQ multiplex PCR, lists solely in-frame clones and lacks some. The table has roughly 2 million clones, approximately 96% seen once. This clonotype was obtained from a man aged 18 to 30 in good health. Sequencing was done on a sample of naive CD4+ T cells sorted from blood. Subset here: CD45RA+ positively selected.

In DNA form, the CDR3 reads TGTGCCAGCTCACAGAACACTGAAGCTTTCTTT. Translating it yields CASSQNTEAFF. The V gene is TRBV18, the J gene TRBJ1-1, with D uncertain. The germline gives CDR1 KGHSH, CDR2 LQKENI. The CDR3 sequence is 11 residues long. Deletions cut 4 bases from V and 1 base from J, with 1 base between.